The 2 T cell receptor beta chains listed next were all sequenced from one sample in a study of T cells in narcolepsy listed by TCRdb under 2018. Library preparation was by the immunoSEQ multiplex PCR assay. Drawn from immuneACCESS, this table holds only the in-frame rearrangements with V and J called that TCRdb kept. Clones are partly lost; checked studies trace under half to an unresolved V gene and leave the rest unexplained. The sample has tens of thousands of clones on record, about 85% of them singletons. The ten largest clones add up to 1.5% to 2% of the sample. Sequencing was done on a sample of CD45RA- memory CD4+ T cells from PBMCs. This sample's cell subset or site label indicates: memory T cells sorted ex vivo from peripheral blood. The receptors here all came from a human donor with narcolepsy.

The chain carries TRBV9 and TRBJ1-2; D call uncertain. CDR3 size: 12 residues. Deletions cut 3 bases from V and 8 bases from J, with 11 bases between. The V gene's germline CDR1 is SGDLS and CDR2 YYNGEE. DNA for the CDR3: TGTGCCAGCAGCGAGGGATTCGGAGGCTACACCTTC. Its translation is CASSEGFGGYTF. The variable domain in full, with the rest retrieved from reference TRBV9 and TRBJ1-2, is DSGVTQTPKHLITATGQRVTLRCSPRSGDLSVYWYQQSLDQGLQFLIQYYNGEERAKGNILERFSAQQFPDLHSELNLSSLELGDSALYFCASSEGFGGYTFGSGTRLTVV.

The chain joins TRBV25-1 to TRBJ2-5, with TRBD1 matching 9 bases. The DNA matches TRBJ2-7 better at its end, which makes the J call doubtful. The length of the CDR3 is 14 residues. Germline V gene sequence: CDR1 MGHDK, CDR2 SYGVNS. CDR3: CASSGRQGAYEQYF. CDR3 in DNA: TGTGCCAGCAGTGGCCGACAGGGGGCCTACGAGCAGTACTTC.